The rows below give T cell receptor beta chains drawn from one sample of a study of T-cell memory formation after mild COVID-19. TCRdb recomputed calls from the 5' RACE reads with MiXCR, one row per CDR3 protein. This sample carries 500,000 to 550,000 distinct CDR3 sequences, roughly 20% of them seen once, and the ten largest clones take around 13%. Sequencing input: PBMCs or a T cell subset sorted from them (not recorded which). The receptors stem from an adult woman who had mild COVID-19 (a few samples of this study predate the infection). Cell type and time point are not known. Both conserved end residues are part of each CDR3. A D gene is named only where the DNA matches it firmly. The listing skips clone size in some rows; elsewhere it reads once, few, many or a size class.

>-|TRBD2|TRBV6-2/TRBV6-3|TRBJ2-3
CASKRGGVQDTQYF
TGTGCCAGCAAACGTGGGGGGGTCCAAGATACGCAGTATTTT
>many|-|TRBV11-2|TRBJ2-7
CASSLGSGSYEQYF
TGTGCCAGCAGCTTGGGGTCGGGTTCCTACGAGCAGTACTTC
>-|TRBD2|TRBV11-2|TRBJ2-3
CASSLDLLAGGPGPSTDTQYF
TGTGCCAGCAGCTTAGACCTACTAGCGGGGGGGCCGGGACCCAGCACAGATACGCAGTATTTT
>-|-|TRBV7-9|TRBJ2-7
CASSPNSGTYEQYF
TGTGCCAGCAGCCCGAATAGCGGCACCTACGAGCAGTACTTC
>-|-|TRBV6-6|TRBJ1-1
CASSSPNTEAFF
TGTGCCAGCAGTTCTCCGAACACTGAAGCTTTCTTT
>once|-|TRBV24-1|TRBJ2-5
CATSEQLPYSGLETQYF
TGTGCCACCAGTGAACAGCTACCTTACTCTGGGTTAGAGACCCAGTACTTC
>-|-|TRBV9|TRBJ1-1
CASSVEGGRGTEAFF
TGTGCCAGCAGCGTAGAAGGGGGGCGCGGCACTGAAGCTTTCTTT
>-|-|TRBV6-1|TRBJ1-5
CASSAPLGSNQPQHF
TGTGCCAGCAGTGCCCCCTTGGGAAGCAATCAGCCCCAGCATTTT
>once|-|TRBV6-5|TRBJ2-1
CASSYGQMRGLQFF
TGTGCCAGCAGTTACGGGCAGATGAGGGGACTGCAGTTCTTC
>few|TRBD2|TRBV5-1|TRBJ2-7
CASSYRGLAGTYEQYF
TGCGCCAGCAGTTATCGGGGACTAGCGGGGACCTACGAGCAGTACTTC
>few|-|TRBV5-1|TRBJ2-2
CASSLTGSGNTGELFF
TGCGCCAGCAGCTTAACAGGATCCGGAAACACCGGGGAGCTGTTTTTT
>few|TRBD2|TRBV7-9|TRBJ2-1
CASSLYAREATYNEQFF
TGTGCCAGCAGCTTATATGCGCGGGAGGCCACCTACAATGAGCAGTTCTTC
>-|-|TRBV5-1|TRBJ2-1
CASSLEHPGLNEQFF
TGCGCCAGCAGCCTTGAACACCCGGGACTCAATGAGCAGTTCTTC
>-|-|TRBV7-9|TRBJ2-3
CASGSGGTDTQYF
TGTGCCAGCGGCTCTGGAGGCACAGATACGCAGTATTTT
>-|TRBD2|TRBV12-3/TRBV12-4|TRBJ2-1
CASRTSGSRNEQFF
TGTGCCAGCAGGACTAGCGGGAGCCGCAATGAGCAGTTCTTC
>-|TRBD2|TRBV15|TRBJ2-2
CATSSFSASGAGELFF
TGTGCCACCAGCAGTTTTTCGGCTAGCGGGGCCGGGGAGCTGTTTTTT
>few|-|TRBV29-1|TRBJ2-7
CSVRAPLYEQYF
TGCAGCGTGCGGGCACCTCTCTACGAGCAGTACTTC
>-|-|TRBV12-3/TRBV12-4|TRBJ1-1
CASSLGVLTEAFF
TGTGCCAGCAGTTTAGGGGTACTCACTGAAGCTTTCTTT
>-|-|TRBV12-3/TRBV12-4|TRBJ1-2
CASSPGLRRFDGYTF
TGTGCCAGCAGTCCGGGACTCCGCCGCTTTGATGGCTACACCTTC
>-|-|TRBV27|TRBJ2-5
CASSLLSSPETQYF
TGTGCCAGCAGTTTATTGTCTAGCCCTGAGACCCAGTACTTC
>-|TRBD2|TRBV20-1|TRBJ2-1
CSASRTSGYNEQFF
TGCAGTGCTTCCAGGACTAGCGGCTACAATGAGCAGTTCTTC
>many|TRBD2|TRBV7-2|TRBJ2-7
CASSGLAGSAYEQYF
TGTGCCAGCAGCGGACTAGCGGGGTCCGCTTACGAGCAGTACTTC